The clone carrying this T cell receptor beta chain was recorded once. Its antigen remains unknown. CDR1 is SEHNR, CDR2 FQNEAQ, per germline (reference sequence). V gave up 3 bases and J gave up 4 bases; unmatched junction bases: 12. The CDR3 length is 17 residues. This sample was taken from a study of memory CD4+ T cells and cytomegalovirus serostatus. Study-wide results and limits: About 40% of the roughly 150 known CMV-associated TCRbeta sequences appeared in CD4+ memory.

Method: immunoSEQ multiplex PCR; TCRdb's copy keeps in-frame clones and lacks some. The sample contains about 50,000 clones, about four fifths of which appear only once. The sort gate was single viable CD3+CD4+CD8-CD45RO+ cells for memory CD4+ T cells. Total CD4+ T cells were enriched by CD4 positive selection. The sequenced material came from memory CD4+ T cells from blood. J is TRBJ2-3 and V is TRBV7-9, with 8 bases matching TRBD2. The origin of this receptor is an adult in good health and CMV-seronegative. CDR3 sequence (DNA): TGTGCCAGCAGCTTCCCCGGGGGGGCCCACTCCGCAGATACGCAGTATTTT. The encoded protein is CASSFPGGAHSADTQYF.